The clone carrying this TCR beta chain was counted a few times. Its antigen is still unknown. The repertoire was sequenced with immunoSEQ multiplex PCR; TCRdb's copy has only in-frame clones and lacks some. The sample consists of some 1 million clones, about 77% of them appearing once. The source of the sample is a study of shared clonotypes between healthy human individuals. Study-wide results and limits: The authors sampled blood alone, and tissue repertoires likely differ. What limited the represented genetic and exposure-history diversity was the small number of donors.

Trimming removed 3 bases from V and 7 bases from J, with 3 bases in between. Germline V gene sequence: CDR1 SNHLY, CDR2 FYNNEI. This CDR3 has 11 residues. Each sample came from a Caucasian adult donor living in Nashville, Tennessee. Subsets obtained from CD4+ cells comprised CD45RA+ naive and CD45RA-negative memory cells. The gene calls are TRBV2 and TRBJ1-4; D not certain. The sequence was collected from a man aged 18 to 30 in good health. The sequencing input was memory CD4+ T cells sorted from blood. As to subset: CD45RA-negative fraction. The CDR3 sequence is CASSDFEKLFF. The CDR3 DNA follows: TGTGCCAGCAGTGATTTTGAAAAACTGTTTTTT.